This section outlines one T cell receptor (beta chain) sequence together with its context. The entry originates in a study of blood T cell repertoires in COVID-19. Study summary: PBMCs, B-cell-depleted T cells, or T cells were the source of the cDNA or gDNA that made up the material.

Germline-derived CDR1 and CDR2 are LNHDA and SQIVND (reference sequence). Trimming at V came to 4 bases and at J to 5 bases, leaving 9 bases not matched to a gene. The CDR3 runs to 15 residues. Profiled with immunoSEQ multiplex PCR; TCRdb holds only in-frame clones, not every one. The sample lists fewer than 200,000 clones, around nine tenths occurring once. The sequence was collected from a woman between 18 and 30 years old who had recovered from COVID-19. The sequenced sample consisted of peripheral blood. This chain links TRBV19 with TRBJ1-2; the match to TRBD1 covers 8 bases. The chain's CDR3 is CASSTVTGADYGYTF. The CDR3 DNA reads TGTGCCAGTAGTACCGTGACAGGGGCGGATTATGGCTACACCTTC.